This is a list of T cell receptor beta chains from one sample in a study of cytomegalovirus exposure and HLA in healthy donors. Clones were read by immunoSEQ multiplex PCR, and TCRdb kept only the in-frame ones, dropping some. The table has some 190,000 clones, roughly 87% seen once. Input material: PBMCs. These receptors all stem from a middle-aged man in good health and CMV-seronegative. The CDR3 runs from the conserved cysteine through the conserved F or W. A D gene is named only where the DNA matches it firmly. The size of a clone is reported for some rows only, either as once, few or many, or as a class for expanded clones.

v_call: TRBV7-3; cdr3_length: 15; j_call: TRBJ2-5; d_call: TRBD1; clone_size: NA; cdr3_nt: TGTGCCAGCAGCTTAAACAGGGGCTATCAAGAGACCCAGTACTTC; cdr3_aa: CASSLNRGYQETQYF
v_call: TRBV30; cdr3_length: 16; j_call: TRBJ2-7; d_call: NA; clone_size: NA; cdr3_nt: TGTGCCTGGAGGCAGGGACCTACCGGGACACCCTACGAGCAGTACTTC; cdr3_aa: CAWRQGPTGTPYEQYF
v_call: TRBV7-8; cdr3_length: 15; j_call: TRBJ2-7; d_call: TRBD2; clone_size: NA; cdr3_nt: TGTGCCAGCAGCCCGAGGACTAGCGGACCCTACGAGCAGTACTTC; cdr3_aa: CASSPRTSGPYEQYF
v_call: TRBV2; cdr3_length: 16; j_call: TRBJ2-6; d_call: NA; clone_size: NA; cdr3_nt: TGTGCCAGCAGTTACGCCGGGAGTACTGGGGCCAACGTCCTGACTTTC; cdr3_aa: CASSYAGSTGANVLTF
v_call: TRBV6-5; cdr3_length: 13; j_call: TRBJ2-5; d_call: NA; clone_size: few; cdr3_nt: TGTGCCAGCAGTTACAACCCGGGAGAGACCCAGTACTTC; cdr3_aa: CASSYNPGETQYF
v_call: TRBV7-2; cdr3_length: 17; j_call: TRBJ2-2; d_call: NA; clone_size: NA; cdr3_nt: TGTGCCAGCGGGAGGGGGGAACTACTACTTAACACCGGGGAGCTGTTTTTT; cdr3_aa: CASGRGELLLNTGELFF
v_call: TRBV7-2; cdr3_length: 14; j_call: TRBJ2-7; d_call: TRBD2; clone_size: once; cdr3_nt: TGTGCCAGCAGCTCTAGCGGGAGAAGTCGCGAGCAGTACTTC; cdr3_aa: CASSSSGRSREQYF
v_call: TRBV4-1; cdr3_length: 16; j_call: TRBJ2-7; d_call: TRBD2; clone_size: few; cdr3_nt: TGCGCCAGCAGCCAAGCCCCTAGCGGAGGGCCCTACGAGCAGTACTTC; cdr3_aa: CASSQAPSGGPYEQYF
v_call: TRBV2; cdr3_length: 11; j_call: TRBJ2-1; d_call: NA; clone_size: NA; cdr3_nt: TGTGCCAGCAGAGGAGGCAATGAGCAGTTCTTC; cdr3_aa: CASRGGNEQFF
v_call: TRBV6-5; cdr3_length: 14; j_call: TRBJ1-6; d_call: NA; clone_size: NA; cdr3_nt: TGTGCCAGCAGAGTCGGGGGACCTAATTCACCCCTCCACTTT; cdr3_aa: CASRVGGPNSPLHF
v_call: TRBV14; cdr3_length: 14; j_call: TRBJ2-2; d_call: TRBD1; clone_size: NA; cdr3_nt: TGTGCCAGCAGCGACAGGGTAGGCACCGGGGAGCTGTTTTTT; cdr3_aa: CASSDRVGTGELFF
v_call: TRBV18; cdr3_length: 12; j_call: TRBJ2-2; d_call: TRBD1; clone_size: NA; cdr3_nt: TGTGCCAGCTCACCGGACAGGGTAGAGCTGTTTTTT; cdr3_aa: CASSPDRVELFF
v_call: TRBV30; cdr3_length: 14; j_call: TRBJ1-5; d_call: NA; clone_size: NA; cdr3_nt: TGTGCCTGGAGTGGCGGACTTGAGACTCAGCCCCAGCATTTT; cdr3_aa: CAWSGGLETQPQHF
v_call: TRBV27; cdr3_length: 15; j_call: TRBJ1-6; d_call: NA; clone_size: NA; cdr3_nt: TGTGCCAGCAGAGTTTACGGGACACGGGATTCACCCCTCCACTTT; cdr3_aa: CASRVYGTRDSPLHF
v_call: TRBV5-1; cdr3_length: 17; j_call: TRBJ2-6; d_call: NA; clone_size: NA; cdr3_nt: TGCGCCAGTACCCATAATGACTTCGACGCTGGGGCCAACGTCCTGACTTTC; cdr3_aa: CASTHNDFDAGANVLTF
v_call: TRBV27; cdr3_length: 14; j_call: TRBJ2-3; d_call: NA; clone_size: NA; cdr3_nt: TGTGCCAGCAGTACAGGGACCTTCAAAGATACGCAGTATTTT; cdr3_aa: CASSTGTFKDTQYF
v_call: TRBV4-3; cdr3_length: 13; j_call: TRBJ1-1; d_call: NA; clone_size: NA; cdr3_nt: TGCGCCAGCAGCCAAGAGCCAGACACTGAAGCTTTCTTT; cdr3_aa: CASSQEPDTEAFF
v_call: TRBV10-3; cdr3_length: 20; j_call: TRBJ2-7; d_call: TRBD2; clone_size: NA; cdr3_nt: TGTGCCATCAGTGAGTCGCTGGACAGGACCCTAGCGGGAGTCTTGGGCGAGCAGTACTTC; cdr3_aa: CAISESLDRTLAGVLGEQYF
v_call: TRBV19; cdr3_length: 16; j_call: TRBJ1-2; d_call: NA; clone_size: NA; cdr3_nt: TGTGCCAGTAGTATAGGGCGACAGCTTGTTAACTATGGCTACACCTTC; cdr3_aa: CASSIGRQLVNYGYTF
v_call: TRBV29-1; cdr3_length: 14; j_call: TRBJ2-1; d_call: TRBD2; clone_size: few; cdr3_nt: TGCAGCGGAACTAGCGGGAAAACCCCCAATGAGCAGTTCTTC; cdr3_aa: CSGTSGKTPNEQFF
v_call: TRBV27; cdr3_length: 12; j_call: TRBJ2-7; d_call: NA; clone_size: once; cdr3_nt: TGTGCCAGCAGTTCCTCAGGCAACGAGCAGTACTTC; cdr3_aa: CASSSSGNEQYF
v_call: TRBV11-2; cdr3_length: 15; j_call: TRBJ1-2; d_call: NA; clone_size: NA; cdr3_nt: TGTGCCAGCAGCTTAATGGCAGGGGACGGCTATGGCTACACCTTC; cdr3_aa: CASSLMAGDGYGYTF
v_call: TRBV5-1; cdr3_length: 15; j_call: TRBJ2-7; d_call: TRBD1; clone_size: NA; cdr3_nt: TGCGCCAGCAGCCCGTCCGGGACAGGGCCCTACGAGCAGTACTTC; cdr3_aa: CASSPSGTGPYEQYF
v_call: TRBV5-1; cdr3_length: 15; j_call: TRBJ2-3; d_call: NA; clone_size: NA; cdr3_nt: TGCGCCACCGTCTCAGGTCTTAGCGCGACAGATACGCAGTATTTT; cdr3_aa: CATVSGLSATDTQYF
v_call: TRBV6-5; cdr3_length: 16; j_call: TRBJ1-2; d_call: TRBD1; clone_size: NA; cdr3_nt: TGTGCCAGCAGTTACTTTGGACAGGCCGGAGGCTATGGCTACACCTTC; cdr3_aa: CASSYFGQAGGYGYTF
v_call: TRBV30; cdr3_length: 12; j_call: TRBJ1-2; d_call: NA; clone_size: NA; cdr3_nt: TGTGCCTGGAGTCAGGGAAAGTATGGCTACACCTTC; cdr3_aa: CAWSQGKYGYTF
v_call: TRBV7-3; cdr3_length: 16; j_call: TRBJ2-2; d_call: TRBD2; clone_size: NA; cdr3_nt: TGTGCCAGCAGCAGACCTAGCGGGGGGGCCTTGGGGGAGCTGTTTTTT; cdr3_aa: CASSRPSGGALGELFF
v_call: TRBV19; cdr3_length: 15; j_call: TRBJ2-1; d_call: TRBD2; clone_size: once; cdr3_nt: TGTGCCAGTAGTCCTCGGAGGGAGGGATACAATGAGCAGTTCTTC; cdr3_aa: CASSPRREGYNEQFF
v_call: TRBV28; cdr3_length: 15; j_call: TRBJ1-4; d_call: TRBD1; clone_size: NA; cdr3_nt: TGTGCCAGCACCGGGCCAGGGGGCCCCAGTGAAAAACTGTTTTTT; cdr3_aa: CASTGPGGPSEKLFF
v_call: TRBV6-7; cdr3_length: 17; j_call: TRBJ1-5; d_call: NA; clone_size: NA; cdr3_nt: TGTGCCAGCAGTTCCACGACAGAACGGACTAGCAATCAGCCCCAGCATTTT; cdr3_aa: CASSSTTERTSNQPQHF
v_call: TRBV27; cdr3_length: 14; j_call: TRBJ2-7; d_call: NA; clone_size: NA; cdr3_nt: TGTGCCAGCAGAAAGAAGGACATAGGCTACGAGCAGTACTTC; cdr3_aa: CASRKKDIGYEQYF
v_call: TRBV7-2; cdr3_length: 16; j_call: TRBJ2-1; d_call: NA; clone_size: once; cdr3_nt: TGTGCCAGCAGCCCGCCCCGGGTCCTAGACGTCAATGAGCAGTTCTTC; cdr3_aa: CASSPPRVLDVNEQFF
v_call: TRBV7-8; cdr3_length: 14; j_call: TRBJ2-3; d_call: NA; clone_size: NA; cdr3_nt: TGTGCCAGCAGCTTACGAATACAGCCAGATACGCAGTATTTT; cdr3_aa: CASSLRIQPDTQYF
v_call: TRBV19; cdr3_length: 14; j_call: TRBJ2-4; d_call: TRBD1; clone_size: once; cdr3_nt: TGTGCCAGTAGGGGACAGTTAGCCAAAAACATTCAGTACTTC; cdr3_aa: CASRGQLAKNIQYF
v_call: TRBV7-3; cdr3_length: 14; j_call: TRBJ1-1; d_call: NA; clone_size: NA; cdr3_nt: TGTGCCAGCAGCTTACGGGGTGGGGTCACTGAAGCTTTCTTT; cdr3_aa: CASSLRGGVTEAFF
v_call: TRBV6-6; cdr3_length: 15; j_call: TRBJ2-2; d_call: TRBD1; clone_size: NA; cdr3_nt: TGTGCCAGCAGTAAGACAGGGTCCGACACCGGGGAGCTGTTTTTT; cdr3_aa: CASSKTGSDTGELFF
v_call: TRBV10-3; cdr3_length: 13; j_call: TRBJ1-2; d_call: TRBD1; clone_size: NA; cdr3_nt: TGTGCCATCAGTGAGGGGGACAGTACGAGCTACACCTTC; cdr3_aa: CAISEGDSTSYTF
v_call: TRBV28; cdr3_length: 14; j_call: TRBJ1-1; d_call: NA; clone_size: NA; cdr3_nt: TGTGCCAGCAGTTTGTCCGGGGGGGGCACTGAAGCTTTCTTT; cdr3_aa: CASSLSGGGTEAFF
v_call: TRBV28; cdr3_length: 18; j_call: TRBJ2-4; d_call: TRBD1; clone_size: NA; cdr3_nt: TGTGCCAGCAGTCCCCGCTTAGGACAGGGCAGAGCCAAAAACATTCAGTACTTC; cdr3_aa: CASSPRLGQGRAKNIQYF
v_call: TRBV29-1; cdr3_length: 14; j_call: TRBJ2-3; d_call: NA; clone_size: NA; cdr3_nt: TGCAGCGTTGAAGAAGGAACAGCCACAGATACGCAGTATTTT; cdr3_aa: CSVEEGTATDTQYF
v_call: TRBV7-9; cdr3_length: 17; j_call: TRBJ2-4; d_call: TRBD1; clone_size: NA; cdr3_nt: TGTGCCAGCCGGCAGGGACAGGGGAACGGGGCCAAAAACATTCAGTACTTC; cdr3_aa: CASRQGQGNGAKNIQYF
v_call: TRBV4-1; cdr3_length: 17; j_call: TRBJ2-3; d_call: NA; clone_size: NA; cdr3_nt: TGCGCCAGCAGCCAAGATCAGGGCGCCCATCTCGCAGATACGCAGTATTTT; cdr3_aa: CASSQDQGAHLADTQYF
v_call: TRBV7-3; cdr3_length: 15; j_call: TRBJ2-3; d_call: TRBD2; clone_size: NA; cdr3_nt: TGTGCCAGCAGCTTAAAAGCGGGAGGATCCGATACGCAGTATTTT; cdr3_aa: CASSLKAGGSDTQYF
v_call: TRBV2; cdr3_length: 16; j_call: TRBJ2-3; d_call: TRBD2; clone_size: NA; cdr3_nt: TGTGCCAGCAGTGTTAGCGGGGTACTTAGCACAGATACGCAGTATTTT; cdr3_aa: CASSVSGVLSTDTQYF
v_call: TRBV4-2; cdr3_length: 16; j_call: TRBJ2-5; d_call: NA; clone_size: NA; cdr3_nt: TGTGCCAGCAGCCAGATGCTTCGGAGCGGTCAAGAGACCCAGTACTTC; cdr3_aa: CASSQMLRSGQETQYF
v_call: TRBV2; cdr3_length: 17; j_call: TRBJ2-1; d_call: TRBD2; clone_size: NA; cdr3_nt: TGTGCCAGCAGTGAAGCGCGACTAGCGGGAGGGCCGGGTGAGCAGTTCTTC; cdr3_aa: CASSEARLAGGPGEQFF
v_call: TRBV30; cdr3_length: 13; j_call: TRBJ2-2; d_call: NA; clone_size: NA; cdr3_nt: TGTGCCTGCTCAGTGGGAGGCCACGGGGAGCTGTTTTTT; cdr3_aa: CACSVGGHGELFF
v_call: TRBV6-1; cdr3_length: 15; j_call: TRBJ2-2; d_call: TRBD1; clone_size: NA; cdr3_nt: TGTGCCAGCAGTGGGCAGACAGGGGGCATAGGGGAGCTGTTTTTT; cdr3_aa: CASSGQTGGIGELFF
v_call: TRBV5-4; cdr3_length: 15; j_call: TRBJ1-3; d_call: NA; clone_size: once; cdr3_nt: TGTGCCAGCAGCTTCGGGGGGGCCGGTGGAAACACCATATATTTT; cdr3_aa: CASSFGGAGGNTIYF
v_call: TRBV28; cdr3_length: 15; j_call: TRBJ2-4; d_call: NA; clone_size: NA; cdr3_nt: TGTGCCAGTTTAAATCGTCGGGGGGCCAGAAACATTCAGTACTTC; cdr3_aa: CASLNRRGARNIQYF
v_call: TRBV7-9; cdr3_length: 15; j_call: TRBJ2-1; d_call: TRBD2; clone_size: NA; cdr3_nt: TGTGCCAGCAGCTTAGAGGCGGGAGGAAGCAATGAGCAGTTCTTC; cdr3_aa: CASSLEAGGSNEQFF
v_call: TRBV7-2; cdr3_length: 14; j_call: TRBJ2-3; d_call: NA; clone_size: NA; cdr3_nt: TGTGCCAGCAGTCGCGGACTGGGCACAGATACGCAGTATTTT; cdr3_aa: CASSRGLGTDTQYF
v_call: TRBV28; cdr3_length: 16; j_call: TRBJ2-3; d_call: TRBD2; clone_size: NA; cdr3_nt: TGTGCCAGCATCCCTCTTAGCGGGACTAGCACAGATACGCAGTATTTT; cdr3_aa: CASIPLSGTSTDTQYF
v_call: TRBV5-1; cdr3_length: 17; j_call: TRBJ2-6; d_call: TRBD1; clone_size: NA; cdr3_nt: TGCGCCAGCAGCCCCGGGACAGGGGTCTCTGGGGCCAACGTCCTGACTTTC; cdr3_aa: CASSPGTGVSGANVLTF
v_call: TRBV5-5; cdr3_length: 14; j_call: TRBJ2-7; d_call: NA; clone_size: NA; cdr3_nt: TGTGCCAGCAGCTTCCGCCTGAGCTCCTACGAGCAGTACTTC; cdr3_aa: CASSFRLSSYEQYF
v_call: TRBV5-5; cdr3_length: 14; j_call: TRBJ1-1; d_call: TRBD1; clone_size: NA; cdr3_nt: TGTGCCAGCAGCCAGACAGGGACGAACACTGAAGCTTTCTTT; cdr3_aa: CASSQTGTNTEAFF